This T cell receptor beta chain is drawn from a study of blood T cell repertoires in COVID-19 (dated by TCRdb to 2019 to 2021). Some background on the complete study: The collaborator samples originated in the United States, Italy and Spain and spanned the acute and convalescent phases of COVID-19. Subjects who had been exposed to COVID-19, were actively infected with it, or had recovered from it provided the deeply sampled blood TCRbeta repertoires that made up the dataset. Samples came from the ongoing ImmuneRACE study (first 160 participants) plus 1,254 subjects from 6 global collaborators. The material from the prospective study consisted of cDNA or gDNA derived from T cells, B-cell-depleted T cells, or PBMCs. The repertoires were released in a freely available public database meant as a resource for research on the immune response to SARS-CoV-2. The sample metadata nearly always contained a de-identified subject ID, COVID-19 status, age in years and sex. HLA class I and class II types, where available, came from metadata supplied by the sample provider rather than from assay-based typing. Results the study describes overall, beyond this receptor: Clinical and demographic metadata were provided uncurated, with the amount varying by source and participant.

The CDR3 spans 15 residues, from the cysteine through the phenylalanine. Here the CDR3 DNA is all that survives: 45 bases in frame from base 1. Trimming costs V 5 bases and J 9 bases, and their ends lie 19 bases apart. Sequences SGHTA (CDR1) and FQGNSA (CDR2) are obtained from the germline V gene. TCRbeta CDR3 regions were amplified from genomic DNA using the immunoSEQ Assay, a bias-controlled multiplex PCR. The paper's processing steps were these. The number of nucleated cells in each sample was estimated from the amplification of reference gene primers within the assay. To quantify the absolute abundance of each unique TCRbeta CDR3 rearrangement, sequence reads were collapsed and filtered. For each sample, productive Simpson clonality was calculated as the square root of Simpson's diversity index over productive rearrangements. TCRdb's version of the immuneACCESS table is confined to in-frame rearrangements and falls short of the full clone set. An unresolved V gene accounts for under half of the shortfall where checked; the remainder is of unknown origin. V, J and clone size were drawn from that table, and D and trimming were deduced from the DNA. The sample contains hundreds of thousands of clones, around 85% of them found a single time. 7.2% of the sample is taken by the ten largest.

Each collaborating institution followed its own protocols to collect whole blood in K2EDTA tubes. For TCRbeta analysis, collaborator samples were shipped as frozen whole blood, as isolated PBMCs, or as DNA extracted from either sample type. Remarks on this clone: There is no known antigen for this receptor. No base qualities exist here, and no much larger clone lies one base off it.

The chain couples TRBV7-2 to TRBJ2-2, with TRBD2 perhaps the D gene, on 5 matching bases. The TCR comes from a human donor in a cohort sampled during active COVID-19. Sequencing was done on a sample of peripheral blood. The CDR3 is CASSPHDMWTRELFF. In nucleotides, the sequence is TGTGCCAGCAGCCCCCACGATATGTGGACTCGGGAGCTGTTTTTT.